This TCR beta chain was recorded in a study of OX40 agonist ivuxolimab in advanced cancers. The study, taken as a whole, reports: The study observed clonal expansion of CD4+ and CD8+ blood T cells by week 6 at 0.1 to 3.0 mg/kg. Expanded clones belonging to CD8+ T cells outnumbered, on average, those of CD4+.

Germline lookup yields CDR1 GTSNPN and CDR2 SVGIG (reference sequence). The CDR3 is 11 amino acids. V lost 4 bases, J lost 9 bases, and 11 bases lay in between. Notes on this clone: Its cognate antigen is unknown.

The method was immunoSEQ multiplex PCR; TCRdb's version includes in-frame clones alone and lacks a portion of them. Of some 90,000 clones in the sample, approximately 90% are singletons; the top ten hold 1.1%. The sequencing here drew on CD4+ or CD8+ T cells sorted from blood, taken in a trial of the OX40 agonist ivuxolimab. The chain links TRBV30 to TRBJ2-3, with no clear D. The clonotype originates from an adult with an advanced solid tumor such as melanoma, head and neck, liver or kidney cancer. CDR3 amino acids: CAWKSRGTQYF. The CDR3 bases are TGTGCCTGGAAATCCAGAGGCACGCAGTATTTT. The variable domain in full, completed from reference TRBV30 and TRBJ2-3, reads SQTIHQWPATLVQPVGSPLSLECTVEGTSNPNLYWYRQAAGRGLQLLFYSVGIGQISSEVPQNLSASRPQDRQFILSSKKLLLSDSGFYLCAWKSRGTQYFGPGTRLTVL.